This entry describes one T cell receptor (beta chain). In the same sample, other DNA sequences code for this CDR3. These data belong to a study of blood T cell repertoires in COVID-19. Overall study: Samples representing acute and convalescent COVID-19 were sourced from the United States, Italy and Spain.

The CDR3 runs 14 residues. With V trimmed by 2 bases and J by 4 bases, 1 base remained unmatched. Germline CDR1 is SGDLS and CDR2 is YYNGEE. Sequenced by immunoSEQ multiplex PCR; TCRdb stores in-frame clones only, minus some. Of fewer than 350,000 clones listed, about 83% are singletons. J is TRBJ2-1 and V is TRBV9; 9 bases line up with TRBD2. Sequencing was carried out using PBMCs or T cells enriched from blood (not recorded which). This TCR was recovered from a woman in her thirties or forties who had recovered from COVID-19. CDR3 nucleotide sequence: TGTGCCAGCAGCGTGACTAGCGGATACAATGAGCAGTTCTTC. It yields the protein CASSVTSGYNEQFF.